Following are 16 T cell receptor beta chains from one sample sequenced in a study of blood T cell repertoires in COVID-19. Repertoires were generated with immunoSEQ multiplex PCR, while TCRdb's copy carries only in-frame clones and drops some. The sample includes about 480,000 clones, more than 85% of them seen just once. The sequencing sample was made of PBMCs or T cells enriched from blood (not recorded which). These receptors all come from an older woman who had recovered from COVID-19.

The genes are TRBV3-1 (or the pseudogene TRBV3-2) and TRBJ1-6; TRBD1 agrees at 7 bases. Per germline, CDR1 LGHDT and CDR2 YNNKEL (reference sequence). V dropped 9 bases and J dropped 7; count of bases not matched to a gene: 9. The CDR3 totals 14 residues. The CDR3 DNA reads as TGTGCCAGTCAAAGGGGGCTGAGGAATTCACCCCTCCACTTT. It translates to CASQRGLRNSPLHF.

The rearrangement joins TRBV12-2 to TRBJ1-4. TRBV12-2 constitutes a pseudogene. The CDR3 loop spans 15 amino acids. The CDR3 protein is CASRLLIVTGEKLFF. CDR3 coding DNA: TGTGCAAGTCGCCTCTTGATAGTTACGGGTGAAAAACTGTTTTTT.

This rearrangement joins TRBV28 to TRBJ1-4; TRBD1 matches 8 bases. CDR1 is MDHEN, CDR2 SYDVKM, per germline. Trimming at V came to 5 bases and at J to 0 bases, leaving 8 bases not matched to a gene. The CDR3 has 17 amino acids. This CDR3 reads CASSLTGQGATNEKLFF. The DNA for the CDR3 is TGTGCCAGCAGTCTAACCGGACAGGGTGCAACTAATGAAAAACTGTTTTTT.

The J gene is TRBJ2-7, the V gene TRBV7-9; 7 bases fit TRBD1. CDR1 is SEHNR, CDR2 FQNEAQ, per germline (reference sequence). CDR3 length: 13 amino acids. The V and J ends lost 3 bases and 3 bases, in that order; junction bases with no gene match: 2. CDR3 region: CASSFGTDYEQYF. The DNA of the CDR3 is TGTGCCAGCAGCTTCGGGACAGACTACGAGCAGTACTTC.

The chain joins TRBV24-1 to TRBJ1-5; D is unclear. With 4 bases removed from V and 7 bases from J, the gap between germline ends came to 13 bases. Germline values: CDR1 KGHDR, CDR2 SFDVKD. CDR3 length: 14 amino acids. The CDR3 loop is CATSDPSGSQPQHF. The CDR3 DNA follows: TGTGCCACCAGTGACCCTTCAGGTTCCCAGCCCCAGCATTTT.

The chain is built from TRBV3-1 (or the pseudogene TRBV3-2) and TRBJ2-3; TRBD2 matches 13 bases. CDR3 length equals 16 residues. Germline V gives CDR1 LGHDT, CDR2 YNNKEL (reference sequence). The trim removed 5 bases at V and 6 bases at J, leaving 8 bases unmatched. The CDR3 is CASSTRLAGGGDTQYF. In nucleotides, the CDR3 is TGTGCCAGCAGCACCCGACTAGCGGGGGGCGGGGATACGCAGTATTTT.

Comments on this clone: Other DNA sequences in this sample translate to the same CDR3. Here the CDR3 DNA reads TGTGCCAGCAGTTTACTTGTTAACTATGGCTACACCTTC. Translating it yields CASSLLVNYGYTF. This sequence joins TRBV12-3 or TRBV12-4 and TRBJ1-2, with unresolved D. V was pared by 2 bases and J by 1 base, with 5 bases between. The CDR3 sequence is 13 residues long.

Worth noting for this clone: Germline is not matched at one junction end, which may reflect a read error. Different DNA sequences within this sample yield the same CDR3. This chain joins TRBV13 and TRBJ2-2; TRBD2 is a possible D gene (7 bases). The CDR3 covers 15 residues. Per the germline V gene, CDR1 is PRHDT and CDR2 is FYEKMQ (reference sequence). The CDR3 DNA follows: TGTGCCAGCTCCCGGGGGGCGAAGGGCACCGGGGAACTGTTTTTT. Amino acids: CASSRGAKGTGELFF.

CDR3 in amino acids: CASSPTHGPGEQFF. CDR3 DNA sequence: TGTGCCAGCTCCCCAACTCACGGACCGGGAGAGCAGTTCTTC. The chain carries TRBV18 and TRBJ2-1, with a tentative D call TRBD2 (5 bases). The CDR3 is 14 residues long. Germline assignment: CDR1 KGHSH and CDR2 LQKENI. Trimming left V 6 bases short and J 10 bases short, with 19 bases between.

The chain combines TRBV6-5 with TRBJ1-6, with D possibly matching TRBD1 (5 bases). Looked up from germline, CDR1 is MNHEY and CDR2 is SVGAGI. The CDR3 is made up of 15 amino acids. Trimming took off 3 bases at V and 6 bases at J, with 12 bases between the two ends. CDR3 in amino acids: CASSYSGAGNSPLHF. In DNA, the CDR3 is TGTGCCAGCAGTTATAGCGGGGCAGGTAATTCACCCCTCCACTTT.

This clone was found many times. The chain carries TRBV11-3 and TRBJ2-3, with TRBD2 identical over 7 bases. V dropped 2 bases and J dropped 6; count of bases not matched to a gene: 5. Germline CDR1 is SGHNT and CDR2 is YENEEA. CDR3 length: 14 amino acids. CDR3 in DNA: TGTGCCAGCAGCTTAAGACTAGCATTGGATACGCAGTATTTT. Translation gives CASSLRLALDTQYF.

The gene calls are TRBV5-4 and TRBJ1-4; D is perhaps TRBD1 (5 bases). Between the trimmed V and J ends, which lost 0 bases and 4 bases, there was a span of 10 bases. The germline V gene has CDR1 SGHNT and CDR2 YYREEE (reference sequence). The CDR3 is 15 amino acids. Here the CDR3 reads CASSLGQRLNEKLFF. CDR3 sequence (DNA): TGTGCCAGCAGCTTGGGACAGCGACTTAATGAAAAACTGTTTTTT.

J is TRBJ2-7 and V is TRBV2; 10 nucleotides align to TRBD2. V was clipped by 5 bases and J by 9 bases; unmatched bases: 19. Germline V gene sequence: CDR1 SNHLY, CDR2 FYNNEI. CDR3 length equals 17 residues. CDR3 protein: CASSLRSGTSEGARQYV. CDR3 in DNA: TGTGCCAGCAGTTTGAGATCCGGGACTAGCGAGGGGGCGAGGCAGTACGTC.

The V gene is TRBV6-5, the J gene TRBJ2-6, with a tentative D call TRBD1 (5 bases). With 8 bases removed from V and 4 bases from J, the gap between germline ends came to 9 bases. The germline CDR1 and CDR2 sequences are MNHEY and SVGAGI. This CDR3 contains 13 residues. CDR3 coding DNA: TGTGCCAGCGAGACAGCAGGGGCCAACGTCCTGACTTTC. Its translation: CASETAGANVLTF.

A few counts support this clone. The rearrangement uses TRBV7-2 and TRBJ2-4, with 7 bases aligning to TRBD1. Trimming cost V 3 bases and J 8 bases; bases outside gene matches: 7. Per germline, CDR1 SGHTA and CDR2 FQGNSA. CDR3 length: 14 amino acids. The CDR3 is CASSFGTAGDIQYF. CDR3 nucleotide sequence: TGTGCCAGCAGCTTCGGGACAGCTGGAGACATTCAGTACTTC.

This rearrangement joins TRBV5-1 to TRBJ2-3, with D tentatively TRBD1 (5 bases). V was shortened by 4 bases and J by 4 bases, with 16 bases between the two germline ends. Germline CDR1 and CDR2: SGHRS and YFSETQ. CDR3 length: 15 residues. The CDR3 loop is CASSLRVDSPDTQYF. In DNA, the CDR3 is TGCGCCAGCAGCCTCAGGGTAGACAGTCCAGATACGCAGTATTTT.